A selection of T cell receptor beta chains follows, all from one sample in a study of blood T cell repertoires in COVID-19. Using immunoSEQ multiplex PCR, the repertoire was profiled, and TCRdb retains in-frame clones only, with some absent. The table has fewer than 110,000 clones, 92% seen once. Source material: peripheral blood. All receptors derive from a middle-aged man with active COVID-19. Each CDR3 is given without its conserved first and last residue.

len,v_gene,CDR3aa
15,TRBV27,ASSRRTAWGSTDTQY
13,TRBV2,ASSEGQGTNYGYT
11,TRBV24-1,ATSDPPPGELF
14,TRBV20-1,SASKSFKQHNEKLF
13,TRBV5-1,ASSLDRVASTEAF
10,TRBV2,ASSNPGTEAF
17,TRBV1,TSSQAVPRDYRVCNEQF
12,TRBV19,ATRPSTDNYGYT
14,TRBV19,ASSQGHSSGANVLT
12,TRBV4-1,ASSPGTGAIEQF
13,TRBV19,ASSTSGSPYNEQF
16,TRBV11-3,ASSLGGQIAYSNQPQH
11,TRBV5-1,ASSGVSTYEQY